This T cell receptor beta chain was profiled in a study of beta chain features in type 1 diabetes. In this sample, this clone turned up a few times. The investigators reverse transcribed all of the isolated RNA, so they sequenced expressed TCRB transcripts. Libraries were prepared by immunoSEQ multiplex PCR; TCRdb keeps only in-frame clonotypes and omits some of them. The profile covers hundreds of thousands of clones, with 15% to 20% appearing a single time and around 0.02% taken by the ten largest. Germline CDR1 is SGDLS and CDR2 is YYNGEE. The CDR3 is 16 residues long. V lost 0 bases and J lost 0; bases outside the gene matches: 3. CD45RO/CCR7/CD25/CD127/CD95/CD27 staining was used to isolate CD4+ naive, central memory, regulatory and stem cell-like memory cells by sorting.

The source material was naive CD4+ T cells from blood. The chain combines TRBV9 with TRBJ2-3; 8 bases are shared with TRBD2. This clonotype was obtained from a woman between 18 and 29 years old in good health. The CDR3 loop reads CASSVVTSGSTDTQYF. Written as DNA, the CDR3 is TGTGCCAGCAGCGTAGTAACTAGCGGCAGCACAGATACGCAGTATTTT.